This entry features one T cell receptor (beta chain) sequence. Antigen unknown. Here immunoSEQ multiplex PCR was the method, and the copy in TCRdb shows in-frame clones only, minus some. Of 15,000 to 20,000 clones in the sample, about nine tenths were seen once. Deletions cut 0 bases from V and 0 bases from J, with 6 bases between. This CDR3 region has 15 residues. Germline-derived CDR1 and CDR2 are SNHLY and FYNNEI. The sample comes from a study of lymphopenia after photon versus proton radiotherapy. Regarding the study as a whole: Oligoclonal CD8+ Temra expansion after nadir drove photon patients' diversity drop. Better survival with proton therapy was suggested as possible, not demonstrated. Proton therapy kept repertoires fairly stable, unlike photons, which gained effector/memory cells.

The receptor's source is a man aged 65 to 85 with pancreatic cancer. The sample was peripheral blood, taken from a patient treated with proton-based radiotherapy. J is TRBJ2-4 and V is TRBV2; perhaps TRBD1 as D (5 bases). The CDR3 loop is CASSEATVAKNIQYF. CDR3 sequence (DNA): TGTGCCAGCAGTGAAGCGACAGTAGCCAAAAACATTCAGTACTTC.